This entry concerns a single TCR beta chain. Its specificity is not known. This sample was taken from a study of CD8 T cells in Susac syndrome. Study-level findings and limits: The authors acknowledged that their TCR sequencing and HLA analysis involved a relatively small number of individuals.

RNA in amounts of about 0.45 to 1 ug was reverse transcribed with random hexamers. Multiplex PCR with immunoSEQ amplified the TCR beta CDR3 across 54 Vbeta and 13 Jbeta. Using its own MiXCR run on the immunoSEQ multiplex PCR reads, TCRdb lists one record per CDR3 protein. The top ten hold around 0.49% of the sample, which has roughly 80,000 distinct CDR3 sequences, roughly 91% seen once. It was treatment-naive patients with stable or active relapsing-remitting disease who made up the multiple sclerosis controls. TEMRA cells underwent FACS enrichment and CD8+ and CD4+ T cells underwent negative isolation. In germline, CDR1 is LNHDA, CDR2 SQIVND (reference sequence). Between the trimmed V and J ends, which lost 3 bases and 1 base, there was a span of 6 bases. The CDR3 totals 13 residues.

The chain recombines TRBV19 with TRBJ1-1; D gene uncertain. This receptor was obtained from a human donor with multiple sclerosis. The sequenced material came from CD8+ T cells from PBMCs. CDR3 sequence reads: CASSIFSNTEAFF. DNA for the CDR3: TGTGCCAGTAGTATTTTTTCGAACACTGAAGCTTTCTTT.